This T cell receptor beta chain was sequenced in a study of blood T cell repertoires in COVID-19. The CDR3 totals 16 residues. Trimming took 3 bases from V and 6 from J, leaving 21 bases between them. Germline-derived CDR1 and CDR2 are SEHNR and FQNEAQ (reference sequence). This clone was seen only once. Using immunoSEQ multiplex PCR, the repertoire was profiled, and TCRdb retains in-frame clones only, with some absent. Among about 39,000 clones listed, roughly 92% were seen once. This chain links TRBV7-9 with TRBJ2-7, with D possibly TRBD2 on 6 matching bases. The source is a man aged 50-60 years with active COVID-19. Sample: peripheral blood. CDR3 region: CASSFLGRLARAEQYF. Written as DNA, the CDR3 is TGTGCCAGCAGCTTCCTCGGTAGGCTAGCGAGGGCCGAGCAGTACTTC.